These 20 T cell receptor beta chains were sequenced from one sample in a study of blood T cell repertoires in COVID-19. Repertoires were generated with immunoSEQ multiplex PCR, while TCRdb's copy carries only in-frame clones and drops some. The sample contains 55,000 to 70,000 clones, over 65% of which appear only once. Sequenced sample: peripheral blood. Receptors originate from a human donor in a cohort sampled during active COVID-19.

The chain couples TRBV29-1 to TRBJ2-5; no definite D call. This CDR3 is built from 13 residues. Trimming left V 1 base short and J 5 bases short, with 11 bases between. In germline, CDR1 is SQVTM, CDR2 ANQGSEA. Written as DNA, the CDR3 is TGCAGCGTTGAAGCAGCCCTCGGGGAGACCCAGTACTTC. This encodes CSVEAALGETQYF.

The chain links TRBV19 to TRBJ1-4, with TRBD1 as a possible D gene (5 bases). V lost 5 bases and J 8 bases, leaving 9 bases between the germline ends. Germline V gene sequence: CDR1 LNHDA, CDR2 SQIVND (reference sequence). The CDR3 contains 12 residues. The chain's CDR3 is CASSSGREKLFF. CDR3 coding DNA: TGTGCCAGTAGTTCAGGGCGAGAAAAACTGTTTTTT.

The chain has TRBV11-2 and TRBJ2-1; TRBD2 matches at 9 bases. The CDR3 covers 16 residues. Germline V gives CDR1 SGHAT, CDR2 FQNNGV. The V segment lost 5 bases and the J segment 8 bases; nucleotides outside the gene matches: 13. This CDR3 is CASSPTGGGAEDEQFF. The CDR3 bases are TGTGCCAGCAGCCCCACAGGCGGGGGGGCCGAGGATGAGCAGTTCTTC.

The J gene is TRBJ2-1, the V gene TRBV7-2; 13 bases line up with TRBD2. The CDR3 runs 15 residues. J lost 10 bases, V lost 1 base, and 4 bases had no gene match. Germline CDR1 SGHTA, CDR2 FQGNSA. CDR3 sequence (DNA): TGTGCCAGCAGCTTAGGGACTAGCGGGAGACGGGAGCAGTTCTTC. Its translation is CASSLGTSGRREQFF.

The V and J genes are TRBV25-1 and TRBJ1-3, with TRBD1 matching 9 bases. Losses at the gene ends were 4 bases for V and 8 bases for J; bases not matched to a gene: 6. CDR3 size: 14 residues. From germline, CDR1 is MGHDK and CDR2 SYGVNS. As DNA, the CDR3 is TGTGCCAGCAGTGCGACAGGGGGGGGATACACCATATATTTT. Residues: CASSATGGGYTIYF.

The chain links TRBV19 to TRBJ1-1; possible D gene TRBD1, 6 bases. Trimming took 5 bases from V and 4 from J, leaving 20 bases between them. The V gene's germline CDR1 is LNHDA and CDR2 SQIVND (reference sequence). The CDR3 extends over 16 amino acids. The CDR3 region is CASSGGRERPGTEAFF. The DNA of the CDR3 is TGTGCCAGTAGTGGGGGCAGAGAGCGGCCGGGCACTGAAGCTTTCTTT.

This clone occurred a few times. This chain joins TRBV6-1 and TRBJ1-2, with TRBD1 identical over 10 bases. V dropped 3 bases and J dropped 4; count of bases not matched to a gene: 8. Germline V CDR1 and CDR2: MNHNS, SASEGT. CDR3 size: 16 residues. The DNA of the CDR3 is TGTGCCAGCAGTGAGGCGGGACAGGGGTACGTCTATGGCTACACCTTC. Translating gives CASSEAGQGYVYGYTF.

The chain joins TRBV2 to TRBJ2-5; a possible D gene is TRBD2 (6 bases). CDR1 and CDR2 (germline): SNHLY, FYNNEI. The CDR3 extends over 16 amino acids. V lost 6 bases, J lost 0 bases, and 17 bases lay in between. CDR3 in amino acids: CASRLTSPEYQETQYF. The CDR3 DNA is TGTGCCAGCAGGCTAACTAGCCCAGAATACCAAGAGACCCAGTACTTC.

This chain links TRBV6-2 or TRBV6-3 with TRBJ2-1; 10 bases map to TRBD2. This CDR3 has 15 residues. Germline V gives CDR1 MNHEY, CDR2 SVGEGT. V lost 5 bases to trimming and J lost 3 bases; unmatched junction nucleotides: 4. CDR3 loop: CASSRTSGVYNEQFF. CDR3 nucleotides: TGTGCCAGCAGTCGGACTAGCGGCGTCTACAATGAGCAGTTCTTC.

CDR3 bases: TGTGCCACCAGCCGGGACAGGGGGCCGGCAGATACGCAGTATTTT. Its protein is CATSRDRGPADTQYF. This chain uses TRBV15 with TRBJ2-3; 12 bases match TRBD1. CDR3 length: 15 amino acids. Germline V gene sequence: CDR1 LNHNV, CDR2 YYDKDF (reference sequence). V lost 5 bases to trimming and J lost 4 bases; unmatched junction nucleotides: 4. Together with reference TRBV15 and TRBJ2-3, the CDR3 gives the full variable domain: DAMVIQNPRYQVTQFGKPVTLSCSQTLNHNVMYWYQQKSSQAPKLLFHYYDKDFNNEADTPDNFQSRRPNTSFCFLDIRSPGLGDTAMYLCATSRDRGPADTQYFGPGTRLTVL.

The chain employs TRBV12-3 or TRBV12-4 and TRBJ2-7; D remains unclear. This CDR3 contains 13 residues. V lost 1 base and J 0 bases, leaving 4 bases between the germline ends. The CDR3 DNA follows: TGTGCCAGCAGTTTAGGCGTCTCCTACGAGCAGTACTTC. Protein: CASSLGVSYEQYF.

CDR3 amino acids: CASSLATSGRGEQYF. In nucleotides, the CDR3 is TGTGCCAGCAGCTTAGCGACTAGCGGGAGGGGAGAGCAGTACTTC. This chain connects TRBV7-9 to TRBJ2-7; 14 bases map to TRBD2. CDR3 length equals 15 residues. V shed 0 bases and J 7 bases; nucleotides not matched to a gene: 2. Per the germline V gene, CDR1 is SEHNR and CDR2 is FQNEAQ (reference sequence).

V is TRBV5-1 and J is TRBJ1-1, with 9 bases lining up with TRBD1. Trimming at V came to 5 bases and at J to 0 bases, leaving 2 bases not matched to a gene. CDR1 and CDR2 (germline): SGHRS, YFSETQ. The CDR3 totals 14 residues. The CDR3 loop is CASRGQGMNTEAFF. For the CDR3, the DNA is TGCGCCAGCAGAGGACAGGGGATGAACACTGAAGCTTTCTTT.

A few counts support this clone. This chain links TRBV5-1 with TRBJ2-2; 11 bases align to TRBD2. The V gene end was trimmed by 4 bases and the J gene end by 0 bases; junction bases not matched to a gene: 8. This CDR3 region has 18 residues. Germline assignment: CDR1 SGHRS and CDR2 YFSETQ. The CDR3: CASSPRTSGSPNTGELFF. The CDR3 coding sequence is TGCGCCAGCAGCCCCCGTACTAGCGGGAGTCCGAACACCGGGGAGCTGTTTTTT. Combining the CDR3 with reference TRBV5-1 and TRBJ2-2 gives the whole variable domain KAGVTQTPRYLIKTRGQQVTLSCSPISGHRSVSWYQQTPGQGLQFLFEYFSETQRNKGNFPGRFSGRQFSNSRSEMNVSTLELGDSALYLCASSPRTSGSPNTGELFFGEGSRLTVL.

The rearrangement joins TRBV30 to TRBJ1-6, with TRBD1 as a possible D gene (6 bases). V shed 3 bases and J shed 9 bases, with 24 bases lying between them. The V gene's germline CDR1 is GTSNPN and CDR2 SVGIG (reference sequence). The CDR3 covers 17 residues. The CDR3 DNA is TGTGCCTGGAGCCCCCCTCTTTTCGCAGGGGAGGGTTCACCCCTCCACTTT. Translation: CAWSPPLFAGEGSPLHF.

The chain recombines TRBV3-1 (or the pseudogene TRBV3-2) with TRBJ2-1; the match to TRBD2 covers 11 bases. Germline V gene lookup returns CDR1 LGHDT and CDR2 YNNKEL (reference sequence). V was clipped by 0 bases and J by 9 bases; unmatched bases: 7. The CDR3 runs 16 residues. The CDR3 DNA follows: TGTGCCAGCAGCCAAGAACTAGCGGGAGTAAACGGTGAGCAGTTCTTC. Residues: CASSQELAGVNGEQFF.

The J gene is TRBJ2-2, the V gene TRBV10-3; possible D gene TRBD1, 6 bases. Trimming cost V 10 bases and J 2 bases, with 14 bases left between them. The CDR3 has 14 residues. CDR1 ENHRY and CDR2 SYGVKD come from the germline V gene. The CDR3 reads CASTGTPNTGELFF. The CDR3 nucleotides are TGTGCCAGCACCGGGACACCAAACACCGGGGAGCTGTTTTTT.

The chain has TRBV7-2 and TRBJ1-6; TRBD1 matches at 9 bases. The V gene end was trimmed by 4 bases and the J gene end by 10 bases; junction bases not matched to a gene: 5. Germline V gives CDR1 SGHTA, CDR2 FQGNSA. The CDR3 extends over 14 amino acids. The CDR3 region is CASSSTGGYSPLHF. Here the CDR3 DNA reads TGTGCCAGCAGCTCGACAGGGGGATACTCACCCCTCCACTTT.

V is TRBV7-9 and J is TRBJ2-3; D uncertain. The germline V gene has CDR1 SEHNR and CDR2 FQNEAQ (reference sequence). This CDR3 has 15 residues. The germline V and J ends were trimmed by 1 base and 2 bases, with 10 bases remaining between them. The CDR3: CASSLEDTFTDTQYF. The CDR3 nucleotides read TGTGCCAGCAGCTTAGAAGACACTTTCACAGATACGCAGTATTTT.

CDR3 DNA: TGTGCCAGCAGCCCCCGCGGGATAGCGGGGGGGCGTCCCTACGAGCAGTACTTC. Its protein is CASSPRGIAGGRPYEQYF. V and J are TRBV7-9 and TRBJ2-7; TRBD2 matches 11 bases. Trimming took 5 bases from V and 2 from J; bases not matched to a gene: 14. The CDR3 runs 18 residues. Germline CDR1 reads SEHNR; CDR2 reads FQNEAQ (reference sequence). The complete variable domain, with remaining parts taken from reference TRBV7-9 and TRBJ2-7, reads DTGVSQNPRHKITKRGQNVTFRCDPISEHNRLYWYRQTLGQGPEFLTYFQNEAQLEKSRLLSDRFSAERPKGSFSTLEIQRTEQGDSAMYLCASSPRGIAGGRPYEQYFGPGTRLTVT.